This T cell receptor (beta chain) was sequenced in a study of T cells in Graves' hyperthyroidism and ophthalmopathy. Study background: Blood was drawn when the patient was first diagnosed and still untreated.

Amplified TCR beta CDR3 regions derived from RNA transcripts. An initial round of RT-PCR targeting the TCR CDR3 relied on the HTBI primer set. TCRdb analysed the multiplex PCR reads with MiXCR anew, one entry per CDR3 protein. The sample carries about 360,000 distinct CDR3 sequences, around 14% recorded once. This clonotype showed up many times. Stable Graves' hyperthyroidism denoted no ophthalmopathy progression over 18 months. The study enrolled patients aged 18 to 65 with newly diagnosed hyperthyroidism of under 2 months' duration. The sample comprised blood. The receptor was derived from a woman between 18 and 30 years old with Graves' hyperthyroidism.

The chain's CDR3 is CASRPPRVGSLDNEQFF. The DNA for the CDR3 is TGTGCCAGCAGACCCCCCCGGGTGGGGAGTCTTGACAATGAGCAGTTCTTC. The chain has TRBV7-8 and TRBJ2-1; D may be TRBD2 (5 bases). The CDR3 is 17 residues long. CDR1 and CDR2 from the germline V gene are SGHVS and FQNEAQ. The germline V and J ends were trimmed by 6 bases and 5 bases, with 23 bases remaining between them.